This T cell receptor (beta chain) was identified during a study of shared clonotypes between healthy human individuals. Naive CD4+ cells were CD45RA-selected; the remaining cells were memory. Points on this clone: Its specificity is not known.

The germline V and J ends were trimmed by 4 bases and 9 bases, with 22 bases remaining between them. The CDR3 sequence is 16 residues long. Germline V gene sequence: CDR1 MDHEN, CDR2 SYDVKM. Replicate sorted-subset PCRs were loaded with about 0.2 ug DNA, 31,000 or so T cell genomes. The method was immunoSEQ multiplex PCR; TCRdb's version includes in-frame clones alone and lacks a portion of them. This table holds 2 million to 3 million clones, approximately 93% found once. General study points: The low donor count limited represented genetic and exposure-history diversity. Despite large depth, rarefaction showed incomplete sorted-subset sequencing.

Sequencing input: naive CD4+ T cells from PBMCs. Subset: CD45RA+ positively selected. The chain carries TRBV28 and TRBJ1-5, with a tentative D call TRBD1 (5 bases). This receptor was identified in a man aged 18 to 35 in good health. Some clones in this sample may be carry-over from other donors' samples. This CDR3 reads CASSSSGGALLGPQHF. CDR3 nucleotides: TGTGCCAGCAGTTCCTCCGGGGGTGCATTACTGGGGCCCCAGCATTTT.